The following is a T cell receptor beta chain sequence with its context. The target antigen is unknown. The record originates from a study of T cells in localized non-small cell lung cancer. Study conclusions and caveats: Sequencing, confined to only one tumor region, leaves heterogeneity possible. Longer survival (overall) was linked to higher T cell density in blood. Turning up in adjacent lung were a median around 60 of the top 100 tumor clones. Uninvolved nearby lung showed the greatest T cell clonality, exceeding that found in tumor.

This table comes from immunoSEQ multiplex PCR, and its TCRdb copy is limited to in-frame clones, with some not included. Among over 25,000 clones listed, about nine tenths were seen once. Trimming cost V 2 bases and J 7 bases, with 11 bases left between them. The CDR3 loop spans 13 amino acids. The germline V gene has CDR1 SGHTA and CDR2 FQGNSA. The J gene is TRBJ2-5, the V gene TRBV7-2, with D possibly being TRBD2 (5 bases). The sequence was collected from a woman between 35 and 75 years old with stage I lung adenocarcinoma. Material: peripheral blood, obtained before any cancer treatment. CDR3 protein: CASSLRAEGTQYF. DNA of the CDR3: TGTGCCAGCAGCTTAAGGGCAGAGGGGACCCAGTACTTC.